These T cell receptor beta chains were read from a single sample in a study of cytomegalovirus exposure and HLA in healthy donors. Some clones are missing from TCRdb's copy, which holds only in-frame ones; the method was immunoSEQ multiplex PCR. The data contain under 150,000 clones, roughly three quarters of them seen just once; the ten biggest clones take up 4.9%. The sequencing input was PBMCs. The origin of the receptors is a woman aged 45-65 years in good health and CMV-seronegative. Both conserved end residues are part of each CDR3. Each record gives: V gene, D gene, J gene, clone size, CDR3 length, CDR3 DNA, CDR3 protein. D genes are given only for firm matches. Where a row states a size, it is once, few, many or the class of an expanded clone; other rows omit it.

TRBV2	-	TRBJ1-1	few	15	TGTGCCAGCAGTGCCCAACAACCCGGGGACACTGAAGCTTTCTTT	CASSAQQPGDTEAFF
TRBV27	TRBD1	TRBJ1-6	-	16	TGTGCCAGCAGATACGGGACAGCGTCTTATAATTCACCCCTCCACTTT	CASRYGTASYNSPLHF
TRBV5-1	-	TRBJ2-1	-	14	TGCGCCAGCAGCCGAAATGGGGGGGCGGATGAGCAGTTCTTC	CASSRNGGADEQFF
TRBV5-1	-	TRBJ2-4	-	17	TGCGCCAGCAGCTCGGGAGGGGGCCTTTTAGCCAAAAACATTCAGTACTTC	CASSSGGGLLAKNIQYF
TRBV11-3	-	TRBJ2-2	-	16	TGTGCCAGCAGCTTAGGAGGGTTGGAGAACACCGGGGAGCTGTTTTTT	CASSLGGLENTGELFF
TRBV29-1	TRBD1	TRBJ2-7	medium-sized	13	TGCAGCGTTGAGACAGGGAGCTCCTACGAGCAGTACTTC	CSVETGSSYEQYF
TRBV4-1	-	TRBJ2-4	-	15	TGCGCCAGCAGCCCAGTCGGGACACTAGTAAACATTCAGTACTTC	CASSPVGTLVNIQYF
TRBV28	TRBD2	TRBJ2-7	-	14	TGTGCCAGCAGGAAGCGGGGGGCCCCCTACGAGCAGTACTTC	CASRKRGAPYEQYF
TRBV25-1	TRBD2	TRBJ2-1	once	16	TGTGCCAGCACCTTGAGCCGGGCGGGGGGGATCAATGAGCAGTTCTTC	CASTLSRAGGINEQFF
TRBV15	-	TRBJ2-6	-	16	TGTGCCACCAGCAGTGAGGCAACCTCTGGGGCCAACGTCCTGACTTTC	CATSSEATSGANVLTF
TRBV6-4	-	TRBJ2-1	few	16	TGTGCCAGCAGTTACACGCGGGGGCCCCCAGGGAATGAGCAGTTCTTC	CASSYTRGPPGNEQFF
TRBV30	TRBD1	TRBJ2-2	few	15	TGTGCCTGGAGTCCCGGGACAGGTGATGGCGGGGAGCTGTTTTTT	CAWSPGTGDGGELFF
TRBV19	-	TRBJ1-4	-	17	TGTGCCAGTAACCACAGGGCCATAACGGAGACGGGAGAAAAACTGTTTTTT	CASNHRAITETGEKLFF
TRBV5-6	-	TRBJ1-6	-	13	TGTGCCAGCAGCTGGACAGAACTTTCACCCCTCCACTTT	CASSWTELSPLHF
TRBV11-3	TRBD1	TRBJ2-3	-	14	TGTGCCAGCAGCTCGCAGGGGGCGCGTGATACGCAGTATTTT	CASSSQGARDTQYF
TRBV2	-	TRBJ1-2	-	15	TGTGCCAGCAGTGAACGAAGACTCTTTAACTATGGCTACACCTTC	CASSERRLFNYGYTF
TRBV30	TRBD2	TRBJ2-2	-	14	TGTGCCTGGAGCGGGCGGGGGAGGACCGGGGAGCTGTTTTTT	CAWSGRGRTGELFF
TRBV7-2	TRBD2	TRBJ2-3	few	19	TGTGCCAGCAGCTTAGCGCGGATAGCGGGGGGGCCATACGCGGATACGCAGTATTTT	CASSLARIAGGPYADTQYF
TRBV27	-	TRBJ1-2	-	13	TGTGCCAGCAGTCCACAGGGTTCCGATGGCTACACCTTC	CASSPQGSDGYTF
TRBV4-1	-	TRBJ2-2	-	16	TGCGCCAGCAGCCCCGGGGTTCGGGGGGCGAACGGGGAGCTGTTTTTT	CASSPGVRGANGELFF
TRBV6-5	-	TRBJ1-2	-	12	TGTGCCAGCAGTTACGCGGGTTGGGGCTACACCTTC	CASSYAGWGYTF
TRBV19	TRBD1	TRBJ1-1	-	21	TGTGCCAGTAGTATCCTACCACCCAATACGAGGACAGGGTGGATGAACACTGAAGCTTTCTTT	CASSILPPNTRTGWMNTEAFF
TRBV27	-	TRBJ2-2	-	13	TGTGCCAGCAGTCCGTCTCGGACCGGGGAGCTGTTTTTT	CASSPSRTGELFF
TRBV30	TRBD1	TRBJ2-5	-	13	TGTGCCTGGAGTTCAACAGGGGTGGAGACCCAGTACTTC	CAWSSTGVETQYF
TRBV28	TRBD2	TRBJ2-7	-	16	TGTGCCAGCAGTCGGGCATGGGCTAGCGGGGGATACGAGCAGTACTTC	CASSRAWASGGYEQYF
TRBV11-1	-	TRBJ2-7	-	13	TGTGCCAGCAGCTTAGACAGTTCCTACGAGCAGTACTTC	CASSLDSSYEQYF
TRBV10-3	-	TRBJ2-7	-	15	TGTGCCATCAGTGAGTCATACTCCGTCACCTACGAGCAGTACTTC	CAISESYSVTYEQYF
TRBV7-3	TRBD2	TRBJ2-1	-	16	TGTGCCAGCAGCCCCGGGGCTAGCGGGGGTCAGAATGAGCAGTTCTTC	CASSPGASGGQNEQFF
TRBV5-4	TRBD1	TRBJ1-1	-	13	TGTGCCAGCAGCTTGAGACAGGGGACTGAAGCTTTCTTT	CASSLRQGTEAFF
TRBV6-6	-	TRBJ1-2	-	14	TGTGCCAGCAGTCCCGGGACATTGAACTATGGCTACACCTTC	CASSPGTLNYGYTF
TRBV2	-	TRBJ2-4	-	14	TGTGCCAGCAGCGGGTCAGGGGCGCTCAACATTCAGTACTTC	CASSGSGALNIQYF
TRBV7-2	-	TRBJ2-1	-	16	TGTGCCAGCAGCCCCTCTTATGGGGCCCTCTACAATGAGCAGTTCTTC	CASSPSYGALYNEQFF
TRBV7-2	-	TRBJ2-7	-	12	TGTGCCAGCAGCTTAGCCCGGGGCGAGCAGTACTTC	CASSLARGEQYF
TRBV7-8	-	TRBJ2-1	-	15	TGTGCCAGCAGCCCGACGGCGGGCTCCTACAATGAGCAGTTCTTC	CASSPTAGSYNEQFF
TRBV4-2	-	TRBJ2-7	-	11	TGTGCCAGCGGCACTCAGGGTGGGGAGTACTTC	CASGTQGGEYF
TRBV13	TRBD2	TRBJ2-1	-	18	TGTGCCAGCAGCTTAGGCCTCCTAGCGGGGGTTACCTACAATGAGCAGTTCTTC	CASSLGLLAGVTYNEQFF
TRBV11-3	TRBD1	TRBJ1-3	-	14	TGTGCCAGCAGCTCGGACAGGGAAGGAAACACCATATATTTT	CASSSDREGNTIYF
TRBV5-8	-	TRBJ2-2	once	15	TGTGCCAGCAGCCAAGGGCTAGCGTTCACCGGGGAGCTGTTTTTT	CASSQGLAFTGELFF
TRBV9	-	TRBJ1-2	-	15	TGTGCCAGCAGCGCACGCCAAGGCAGGAACTATGGCTACACCTTC	CASSARQGRNYGYTF
TRBV6-4	TRBD1	TRBJ2-3	few	15	TGTGCCAGCAGTCCACAGGGGCCGAGCACAGATACGCAGTATTTT	CASSPQGPSTDTQYF
TRBV7-2	TRBD1	TRBJ2-5	-	16	TGTGCCAGCAGCAGAACCGGGACAGGGGGCCAAGAGACCCAGTACTTC	CASSRTGTGGQETQYF
TRBV4-2	TRBD2	TRBJ2-5	-	18	TGTGCCAGCAGCCAAGCACCGCGGGGGGGCCGGAGGGGAGAGACCCAGTACTTC	CASSQAPRGGRRGETQYF
TRBV2	-	TRBJ1-1	-	17	TGTGCCAGCAGTGGAGACAGCCGCCTCGTGATGAACACTGAAGCTTTCTTT	CASSGDSRLVMNTEAFF